Below, 4 T cell receptor beta chains from the same sample are listed, as sequenced in a study of blood T cell repertoires in COVID-19. Sequencing was performed with immunoSEQ multiplex PCR; in TCRdb, only in-frame clones are kept and a portion is missing. The data show roughly 17,000 clones, nearly 90% seen once. The sample consisted of peripheral blood. These receptors were taken from a human donor in a cohort sampled during active COVID-19.

This clone was recorded once. V usage is TRBV5-1 and J usage is TRBJ2-7, with 9 positions matching TRBD2. With V trimmed by 1 base and J by 0 bases, 5 bases remained unmatched. This CDR3 contains 16 residues. Looked up from germline, CDR1 is SGHRS and CDR2 is YFSETQ. The CDR3: CASSLNSGSSSYEQYF. CDR3 nucleotide sequence: TGCGCCAGCAGCTTGAATAGCGGGAGCTCCTCCTACGAGCAGTACTTC.

Sample share makes this clone medium-sized (0.01 to 0.1%). The gene calls are TRBV9 and TRBJ2-7; no definite D call. This CDR3 contains 15 residues. V shed 0 bases and J shed 5 bases, with 15 bases lying between them. Germline CDR1 reads SGDLS; CDR2 reads YYNGEE. In nucleotides, the CDR3 is TGTGCCAGCAGCGTAGGCGGCAGTCAAGCCCACGAGCAGTACTTC. It yields the protein CASSVGGSQAHEQYF.

V usage is TRBV2 and J usage is TRBJ1-2; tentatively, D is TRBD1 (5 bases). CDR3 length equals 13 residues. Per the germline V gene, CDR1 is SNHLY and CDR2 is FYNNEI. V shed 8 bases and J shed 4 bases, with 14 bases lying between them. The CDR3 nucleotides are TGTGCCAGCGGCGTCAGGGCGATCTATGGCTACACCTTC. Residues: CASGVRAIYGYTF.

CDR3 loop: CASSLPGTSGRGTGELFF. Here the CDR3 DNA reads TGCGCCAGCAGCTTGCCTGGGACTAGCGGGAGAGGAACCGGGGAGCTGTTTTTT. The V and J genes are TRBV5-1 and TRBJ2-2, with 14 positions matching TRBD2. The CDR3 length is 18 residues. Looked up from germline, CDR1 is SGHRS and CDR2 is YFSETQ. Trimming removed 1 base from V and 5 bases from J; junction bases left unmatched: 7.